The 9 T cell receptor beta chains given below trace back to one sample, sequenced in a study of blood T cell repertoires in COVID-19. Sequencing was performed with immunoSEQ multiplex PCR; in TCRdb, only in-frame clones are kept and a portion is missing. Of fewer than 350,000 clones listed, more than 75% are singletons. Sequencing was done on a sample of peripheral blood. The receptors stem from a woman under 40 who had recovered from COVID-19.

The chain recombines TRBV11-1 with TRBJ2-2; D gene ambiguous. This CDR3 is built from 13 residues. Trimming pared 4 bases from V and 2 bases from J, leaving 5 bases between. Germline CDR1 SGHAT, CDR2 FQDESV (reference sequence). The CDR3 region is CASSSSNTGELFF. CDR3 DNA: TGTGCCAGCAGCTCCTCCAACACCGGGGAGCTGTTTTTT. The full variable domain, in which reference TRBV11-1 and TRBJ2-2 provide the parts outside the CDR3, is EAEVAQSPRYKITEKSQAVAFWCDPISGHATLYWYRQILGQGPELLVQFQDESVVDDSQLPKDRFSAERLKGVDSTLKIQPAELGDSAMYLCASSSSNTGELFFGEGSRLTVL.

The CDR3 loop is CASRGTFYSNQPQHF. Written as DNA, the CDR3 is TGTGCCAGCAGGGGGACATTCTATAGCAATCAGCCCCAGCATTTT. J is TRBJ1-5 and V is TRBV2; the D gene is possibly TRBD1 (6 bases). CDR3 size: 15 residues. Trimming shortened V by 6 bases and J by 0 bases, and 12 bases separated the two germline ends. Germline V gives CDR1 SNHLY, CDR2 FYNNEI.

The rearrangement joins TRBV3-1 (or the pseudogene TRBV3-2) to TRBJ2-1; 11 nucleotides match TRBD2. Unmatched junction bases numbered 11, after V lost 1 base and J lost 0 bases. Per the germline V gene, CDR1 is LGHDT and CDR2 is YNNKEL (reference sequence). The CDR3 is made up of 20 amino acids. The CDR3 spells CASSQGGLAGNPISYNEQFF. The DNA for the CDR3 is TGTGCCAGCAGCCAAGGAGGACTAGCGGGTAACCCTATCTCCTACAATGAGCAGTTCTTC.

V and J are TRBV10-1 and TRBJ2-1; tentatively, D is TRBD1 (6 bases). Germline V lookup: CDR1 WNHNN, CDR2 SYGVQD (reference sequence). The CDR3 contains 13 residues. V lost 4 bases to trimming and J lost 9 bases, with 13 bases between them. This CDR3 is CASSVAGASEQFF. The CDR3 DNA follows: TGCGCCAGCAGTGTGGCAGGGGCAAGTGAGCAGTTCTTC.

This chain joins TRBV7-2 and TRBJ1-5; the match to TRBD1 covers 12 bases. CDR1 SGHTA and CDR2 FQGNSA come from the germline V gene. CDR3 length: 17 residues. The V segment lost 1 base and the J segment 3 bases; nucleotides outside the gene matches: 4. CDR3 loop: CASSLVGQGAINQPQHF. The CDR3 DNA follows: TGTGCCAGCAGCTTAGTGGGACAGGGGGCGATCAATCAGCCCCAGCATTTT.

CDR3 loop: CASSLGSGGEYGYTF. CDR3 bases: TGTGCCAGCAGCTTGGGGTCCGGGGGAGAATATGGCTACACCTTC. The rearrangement links TRBV5-4 to TRBJ1-2; TRBD1 might be the D (5 bases). The V gene's germline CDR1 is SGHNT and CDR2 YYREEE (reference sequence). This CDR3 region has 15 residues. The germline V and J ends were trimmed by 0 bases and 5 bases, with 14 bases remaining between them.

The gene calls are TRBV28 and TRBJ2-5; 7 nucleotides line up with TRBD2. Trimming at V came to 5 bases and at J to 6 bases, leaving 12 bases not matched to a gene. CDR1 MDHEN and CDR2 SYDVKM come from the germline V gene. The CDR3 is 15 residues long. The CDR3 sequence is CASSVTSYGYQTQYF. The DNA of the CDR3 is TGTGCCAGCAGTGTGACTAGCTACGGGTATCAGACCCAGTACTTC.

This clone has a handful of counts. The CDR3 DNA reads as TGTGCCAGCACTAATCAGGGCGCTGAAGCTTTCTTT. It is translated as CASTNQGAEAFF. The chain combines TRBV12-3 or TRBV12-4 with TRBJ1-1; possible D gene TRBD1, 5 bases. CDR3 length: 12 amino acids. V was clipped by 7 bases and J by 6 bases, with 12 bases between them.

The V gene is TRBV7-9, the J gene TRBJ1-2; a possible D gene is TRBD1 (6 bases). The CDR3 runs to 13 residues. Germline-derived CDR1 and CDR2 are SEHNR and FQNEAQ (reference sequence). The germline V and J ends were trimmed by 5 bases and 8 bases, with 15 bases remaining between them. DNA for the CDR3: TGTGCCAGCAGCCCCTCCGAGGGGGGGGGCTACACCTTC. This gives the protein CASSPSEGGGYTF.